This TCR beta chain was identified in a study of blood T cell repertoires in COVID-19. Living in 24 US areas, the participants were between roughly 18 and 90 years of age. Grouping used clinical history reported by participants in a survey and questionnaire. This CDR3 region has 15 residues. Germline V gene sequence: CDR1 KGHDR, CDR2 SFDVKD. Trimming pared 7 bases from V and 2 bases from J, leaving 13 bases between. Original analysis: By means of reference gene primer amplification, nucleated cell counts were estimated. The assay was immunoSEQ multiplex PCR, and TCRdb's table has in-frame clones only and misses some. From that table come the V and J calls and clone size; the DNA was used to work out D and trimming. There are about 270,000 clones in the sample; approximately 90% occur only once, and around 2.9% lies in the top ten.

The sequencing input was PBMCs or T cells enriched from blood (not recorded which). The rearrangement links TRBV24-1 to TRBJ2-2; D perhaps matches TRBD2 (6 bases). The TCR originated in a woman between 50 and 59 years old who had recovered from COVID-19. This CDR3 is CATRNGEANTGELFF. The CDR3 coding sequence is TGTGCCACCAGGAACGGGGAGGCCAACACCGGGGAGCTGTTTTTT.